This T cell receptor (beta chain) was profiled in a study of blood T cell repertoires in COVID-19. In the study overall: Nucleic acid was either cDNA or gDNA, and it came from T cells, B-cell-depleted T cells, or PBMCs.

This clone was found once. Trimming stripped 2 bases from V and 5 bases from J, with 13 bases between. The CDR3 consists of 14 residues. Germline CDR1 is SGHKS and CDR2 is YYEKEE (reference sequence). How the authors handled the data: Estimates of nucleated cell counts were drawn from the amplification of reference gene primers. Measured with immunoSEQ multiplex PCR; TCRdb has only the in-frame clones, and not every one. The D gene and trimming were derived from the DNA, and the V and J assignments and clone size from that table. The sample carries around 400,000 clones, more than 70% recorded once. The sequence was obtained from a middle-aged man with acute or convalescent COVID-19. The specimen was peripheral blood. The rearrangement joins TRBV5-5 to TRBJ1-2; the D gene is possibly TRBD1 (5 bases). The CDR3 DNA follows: TGTGCCAGCAGCTTACAGGTCCCACCTTATGGCTACACCTTC. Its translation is CASSLQVPPYGYTF.